This record concerns one T cell receptor beta chain sequence. There is no known antigen for this receptor. In total, approximately 700 healthy bone marrow donors made up the cohort. Cohort members were all nominally healthy when sampled, although unrecorded immune exposures were likely present. The donor was CMV seropositive and was included in the group of 250 to 350 seropositive cohort members. Each donor provided a peripheral blood sample, and peripheral blood mononuclear cells were used for TCR beta sequencing. Genomic DNA extraction from the blood cell samples was performed with the Qiagen DNeasy Blood Extraction Kit. These data originate in a study of cytomegalovirus exposure and HLA in healthy donors (dated by TCRdb to about 2017). Regarding the research as a whole: An earlier analysis of some 600 of the donors reported approximately 280 Gb of sequence data and 95 million to 140 million unique TCR beta sequences obtained from 180 million or so T cells. An early release covering roughly 640 HLA-typed donors comprised approximately 300 gigabases of sequencing data and around 80 million unique TCR sequences. The genetic ancestry cluster associated with self-reported Caucasian donors included around four fifths of the 300 to 400 genotyped donors. The study aimed to test whether signatures of past pathogen exposure could be identified by cataloging public T cell receptors. The study profiled the T cell repertoires of under 700 subjects by immunosequencing and related them to cytomegalovirus serostatus. Along with the approximately 650-subject first cohort, a separate validation cohort of 120 different subjects was used. To predict cytomegalovirus infection status, the study combined high-throughput TCR immunosequencing, statistical association of individual TCRs with disease status, and machine learning. A later analysis re-analyzed previously published TCR beta repertoires from 650 to 800 donors and added high-resolution HLA genotyping to study TCR occurrence patterns. In the later analysis, no new phenotypic data were used to find candidate immune exposures; instead, reliance was placed on TCR beta sequences and their occurrence across donors. An earlier analysis of a few hundred of the donors applied high-throughput TCR beta sequencing to assess whether each TCR beta V gene segment acted as functional or pseudogenic. Donor age, sex, ethnicity and CMV serostatus were collected together with the repertoire data. Genome-wide SNP genotypes for about 60% of the roughly 670 donors were used in a later genetic analysis, which treated that subset as a discovery cohort. All discovery cohort repertoires had been generated on a single sequencing platform. HLA typing included class I and class II loci at four-digit resolution. Typing coverage differed by locus: A, B, C, DRB1 and DQB1 were typed in roughly 629-640 donors, DQA1 in approximately 520, DPA1 in nearly 610, and DPB1 in 400 to 490. Roughly 5 DR-DQ haplotypes were handled as single units for association and clustering, since linkage in the cohort was strong. Among 398 genotyped donors of the cohort, an average of around 240,000 unique TCR beta nucleotide sequences were sequenced per donor, around 18% of them non-productive.

The CDR3 starts with the cysteine, ends with the phenylalanine, and has 16 residues. Kept here is only the CDR3 DNA, which spans 48 bases and is read in frame from base 1. Germline trimming: 2 bases from V, 11 bases from J; junction bases outside gene matches: 13. The germline V gene (reference sequence) yields GTSNPN for CDR1 and SVGIG for CDR2. What the research found in general, with its limitations: Compared with the 666-donor mean, donors in an Asian-associated ancestry cluster had fewer N-insertions in productive TCRs, according to a later genetic analysis. Broadly in line with IMGT annotations, most TCR beta V segments showed up in productive rearrangements about 87% or about 30% of the time in an earlier analysis of 587 of the donors. Most TCR sequences were seen in very few donors, while some public TCRs were found in many individuals. When HLA alleles, especially DR and DQ, strongly co-occurred, TCR associations were difficult to assign to individual alleles. A further reported finding was that TCR beta sequences accurately predicted the HLA-A and HLA-B alleles for most subjects in the first cohort. The classifier was reported to diagnose cytomegalovirus status with high specificity and sensitivity in both the original and validation cohorts. The study listed approximately 150 TCR beta chains as associated with cytomegalovirus. In a later analysis, 15,000 to 20,000 TCR beta sequences were associated with specific HLA alleles at a false discovery rate of 0.05. A cluster of highly shared sequence variants was judged likely to be a technical artifact of the sequencing pipeline. Because counts were too low, approximately 18 rarely observed V segments, including chromosome 9 orphons, were excluded from the earlier analysis of fewer than 650 of the donors. A few of the identified cytomegalovirus-associated TCR beta chains were confirmed in vitro to be specific for cytomegalovirus antigens. A later genetic analysis associated a missense DCLRE1C variant with V-gene and J-gene trimming of TCR beta chains, and an independent cohort replicated the association. The authors suggested that the approach could potentially be extended to other disease states and immunological phenotypes. The 87-base-pair reads could not distinguish some IMGT-functional V segments, including TRBV6-2 and TRBV6-3, so those segments were excluded. The presence/absence analyses assumed that sequencing depth was roughly uniform across donors, and that assumption may not be true. According to a later analysis, TCR association rates differed among HLA loci, with DRB1 alleles showing the most associated TCRs and HLA-C alleles showing the fewest. Correlated functional status among segregating V segments might reflect linkage disequilibrium, but an unknown experimental factor could not be ruled out. This cohort had only TCR beta chains sequenced, and the lack of alpha or paired-chain data limited which features could be detected. A later analysis found that HLA-associated TCR beta chains were more clonally expanded and had lower generation probabilities than equally common non-associated chains. CMV serostatus was the only immune exposure information available for the cohort. Because HLA typing was unavailable for some donors at each locus, only the typed subset was used in association tests. Several of the top co-occurrence clusters appeared to be linked to parvovirus B19, influenza, CMV and Epstein-Barr virus, according to a later analysis. Most CMV-associated TCR beta chains appeared to be HLA-restricted in a later analysis, and the HLA associations seemed to be driven largely by CMV exposure.

Library method: the immunoSEQ multiplex PCR assay. For the multiplex PCR, a mixture combining 60 forward primers for TCR Vbeta segments and 13 reverse primers for TCR Jbeta segments was used. A multiplex PCR assay on genomic DNA amplified the CDR3 region of rearranged TCR beta genes. Amplified TCR beta libraries were sequenced as 87-base-pair reads on the Illumina HiSeq System. The source study handled its data this way. In a later analysis, roughly 80 million unique TCR beta chains were counted across the roughly 700 repertoires, and roughly 9.9 million of these chains were shared by at least two donors. To remove PCR and sequencing errors, raw reads were error-corrected and collapsed into unique sequences using a nearest-neighbor algorithm that merged closely related sequences. Alignment of CDR3 sequences to IMGT reference sequences was used to assign V, D and J gene segments. Each retained sequence needed at least a six-nucleotide match to both a V gene segment and a J gene segment. A rearrangement was called productive if the CDR3 had no stop codons and remained in frame with V and J, and every other rearrangement was called non-productive. Following IMGT convention, CDR3 was defined as the stretch from the second conserved V-encoded cysteine to the conserved J-encoded phenylalanine. Sequences without an unambiguous match to a single V gene segment were excluded from the earlier analysis of about 600 of the donors. In an earlier analysis of a few hundred of the donors, V segments were called functional above 56.7% productive rearrangements and were called segregating when the between-donor standard deviation exceeded 5%. A statistical classification framework was built to diagnose cytomegalovirus status from the catalog of TCR beta chain sequences. In a later analysis, V and J genes were assigned by comparing TCR nucleotide sequences against IMGT/GENE-DB human TR gene sequences. Using the TCRdist pipeline, a later analysis assigned CDR3 sequences along with most-parsimonious VDJ recombination scenarios. In a later analysis, every TCR beta chain was defined by the combination of its CDR3 amino acid sequence and its V-gene family, and reads without a unique V-gene family were dropped. To address suspected cross-contamination and a sequencing artifact, a later analysis removed 592 highly shared, low-generation-probability nucleotide sequences. In a later analysis, a clonal expansion index for each public chain was calculated from normalized within-repertoire ranks of inferred template counts. In a later analysis, generation probabilities were computed using a VDJ recombination model fitted to out-of-frame rearrangements, and the results were checked against IGoR. In a later analysis, hypergeometric tests were used to score TCR-TCR, TCR-HLA and TCR-CMV co-occurrence, with a repertoire-size bias correction applied to TCR pairs. To estimate false discovery rates, a later analysis permuted the HLA or CMV assignments 20 times. In a later analysis, co-occurring TCRs were grouped using DBSCAN, and TCRdist sequence similarity was added for clustering within HLA-allele-positive subsets. Repertoires with fewer than 30,000 or more than 120,000 public chains were left out of co-occurrence clustering, as were a handful of repertoires with anomalous nucleotide sharing. TCRdb provides this immuneACCESS table in a form limited to in-frame rearrangements. Some clones are lacking; in checked studies, under half of them reflect an unresolved V gene, and why the rest are absent is not known. From that table come the V and J calls and clone size; the DNA was used to work out D and trimming. Per the sample table, the count is 70,000 to 90,000 clones. The top ten clonotypes cover approximately 4.2% of the sample.

The rearranged chain carries TRBV30 and TRBJ1-5; the junction holds 12 bases that match TRBD1. The TCR was taken from a man younger than 35 in good health and CMV-seropositive. Sequencing used PBMCs. Here is the DNA: TGTGCCTGGAGTCCGGGACAGGGGGCTCTATCAGCGGCCCAGCATTTT. It codes for CAWSPGQGALSAAQHF. The CDR3, completed at both ends by the reference TRBV30 and TRBJ1-5 genes, gives the full variable domain SQTIHQWPATLVQPVGSPLSLECTVEGTSNPNLYWYRQAAGRGLQLLFYSVGIGQISSEVPQNLSASRPQDRQFILSSKKLLLSDSGFYLCAWSPGQGALSAAQHFGDGTRLSIL.